The TCR beta chain under discussion was sequenced for a study of T cells after yellow fever vaccination. Study-level information: Some fractions had low cell numbers, and these were prepared with SMART-Seq v4 Ultra Low Input. General observations from the study: Post-booster repertoires contained most primary-vaccination clones again (about 96% CD4, approximately 88% CD8).

Germline assignment: CDR1 SEHNR and CDR2 FQNEAQ (reference sequence). The V end lost 7 bases, the J end lost 6 bases, and 16 bases lay between the germline ends. This CDR3 spans 13 amino acids. This clonotype was detected ten times or more. Antigen unknown. Via MiXCR, TCRdb re-called the 5' RACE reads, giving one row per CDR3 protein. The sample lists fewer than 350,000 distinct CDR3 sequences, less than 4.5% occurring once. Sequencing was performed on PBMCs, taken on the day of the yellow fever booster vaccination. The chain links TRBV7-9 to TRBJ2-7, with D possibly called TRBD1 or TRBD2 (5 bases each). The TCR sequence derives from a man aged 18 to 30 who received the YFV17D yellow fever vaccine. CDR3 loop: CASTPSGDVEQYF. CDR3 nucleotides: TGTGCCAGCACCCCCTCCGGGGACGTCGAGCAGTACTTC.